In its sample, the clone carrying this T cell receptor beta chain was seen a few times. Its target is not known. This record belongs to a study of T cell clones after liver transplantation. For the study at large: TCRbeta sequencing after a pre-transplant mixed lymphocyte reaction identified graft-donor-reactive clones, later tracked in post-transplant blood. Subjects received no induction therapy and standard immunosuppression until randomization at 12-24 months post-transplant.

V gave up 4 bases and J gave up 4 bases, with 19 bases separating them. Germline V gives CDR1 SGHAT, CDR2 FQNNGV. The CDR3 consists of 16 residues. Assay used: immunoSEQ multiplex PCR; TCRdb lists only in-frame clones, some missing. Of about 2,900 clones listed, under 25% are singletons. Proliferating CFSE-low MLR cells were sequenced to define alloreactive TCRbeta sequences. The study's findings and limits: Post-transplant, graft-donor-reactive CD4 TCRbeta sequences in blood dropped significantly in most of the 8 subjects.

The source of this sequence is a human patient who received a liver transplant. Some T cells here may be from the graft donor. The chain recombines TRBV11-2 with TRBJ1-2, with D perhaps TRBD1 (5 bases). The sample was CD4+ T cells from PBMCs cultured with third-party cells. CDR3 loop: CASSSAGSLGGYGYTF. The CDR3 coding sequence is TGTGCCAGCAGCTCCGCTGGTAGTTTGGGGGGCTATGGCTACACCTTC.